The rows below give T cell receptor beta chains drawn from one sample of a study of a mutant IDH1 vaccine in newly diagnosed glioma. Assay used: immunoSEQ multiplex PCR; TCRdb lists only in-frame clones, some missing. The profile shows over 50,000 clones, 90% of them singletons. Their antigens are not known. The input for sequencing was PBMCs, taken from a glioma patient whose treatment included an IDH1 peptide vaccine. The receptors were sampled from a woman between 40 and 50 years old with glioma. Both conserved end residues are part of each CDR3. The order of the fields is D gene, V gene, J gene, clone size, CDR3 protein, CDR3 DNA. A D gene is named only where the DNA matches it firmly. Size is omitted from some rows. Given values are once, few, many or a class for expanded clones.

d_gene: TRBD1
v_gene: TRBV7-8
j_gene: TRBJ2-6
abundance: .
CDR3aa: CASSLRTGGATGANVLTF
CDR3nt: TGTGCCAGCAGCTTACGTACAGGGGGCGCGACTGGGGCCAACGTCCTGACTTTC

d_gene: TRBD2
v_gene: TRBV30
j_gene: TRBJ2-1
abundance: .
CDR3aa: CAWNNAGVNNEQFF
CDR3nt: TGTGCCTGGAATAACGCGGGAGTCAACAATGAGCAGTTCTTC

d_gene: TRBD1
v_gene: TRBV14
j_gene: TRBJ1-3
abundance: .
CDR3aa: CASSRTGGGNTIYF
CDR3nt: TGTGCCAGCAGCCGGACAGGGGGTGGAAACACCATATATTTT

d_gene: TRBD2
v_gene: TRBV4-2
j_gene: TRBJ2-5
abundance: .
CDR3aa: CASSQTLGTSGGARQETQYF
CDR3nt: TGTGCCAGCAGCCAAACCCTAGGGACTAGCGGGGGGGCAAGACAAGAGACCCAGTACTTC

d_gene: .
v_gene: TRBV9
j_gene: TRBJ1-4
abundance: few
CDR3aa: CASSQRGDNEKLFF
CDR3nt: TGTGCCAGCAGCCAGAGGGGCGATAATGAAAAACTGTTTTTT

d_gene: .
v_gene: TRBV25-1
j_gene: TRBJ1-6
abundance: .
CDR3aa: CASNLQRGFSPLHF
CDR3nt: TGTGCCAGCAACTTACAGAGGGGTTTTTCACCCCTCCACTTT

d_gene: .
v_gene: TRBV27
j_gene: TRBJ2-1
abundance: .
CDR3aa: CASSFAPVYNEQFF
CDR3nt: TGTGCCAGCAGTTTCGCTCCAGTCTACAATGAGCAGTTCTTC

d_gene: .
v_gene: TRBV29-1
j_gene: TRBJ1-2
abundance: .
CDR3aa: CSGRVANYGYTF
CDR3nt: TGCAGCGGGCGGGTCGCTAACTATGGCTACACCTTC

d_gene: TRBD1
v_gene: TRBV25-1
j_gene: TRBJ2-2
abundance: once
CDR3aa: CASSVTGGITGELFF
CDR3nt: TGTGCCAGCAGTGTTACAGGGGGCATCACCGGGGAGCTGTTTTTT

d_gene: TRBD1
v_gene: TRBV29-1
j_gene: TRBJ2-5
abundance: few
CDR3aa: CSLQQGPWETQYF
CDR3nt: TGCAGCCTACAACAGGGGCCTTGGGAGACCCAGTACTTC

d_gene: .
v_gene: TRBV21-1
j_gene: TRBJ1-5
abundance: .
CDR3aa: CAKRDSKSNNQPQHF
CDR3nt: TGTGCCAAAAGGGACAGCAAGTCTAACAATCAGCCCCAGCATTTT

d_gene: TRBD1
v_gene: TRBV10-1
j_gene: TRBJ2-7
abundance: .
CDR3aa: CASSEPGQGKDEQYF
CDR3nt: TGCGCCAGCAGTGAGCCGGGACAGGGGAAAGACGAGCAGTACTTC

d_gene: TRBD1
v_gene: TRBV2
j_gene: TRBJ1-4
abundance: .
CDR3aa: CASRARTGGTEKLFF
CDR3nt: TGTGCCAGCAGGGCTAGGACAGGGGGAACTGAAAAACTGTTTTTT

d_gene: .
v_gene: TRBV21-1
j_gene: TRBJ2-7
abundance: .
CDR3aa: CASIWGRVAEQYF
CDR3nt: TGTGCCAGCATCTGGGGGAGGGTTGCCGAGCAGTACTTC

d_gene: .
v_gene: TRBV7-2
j_gene: TRBJ1-2
abundance: .
CDR3aa: CASSLAGPFKGGYTF
CDR3nt: TGTGCCAGCAGCTTAGCGGGCCCTTTTAAAGGTGGCTACACCTTC

d_gene: TRBD2
v_gene: TRBV5-1
j_gene: TRBJ2-2
abundance: once
CDR3aa: CASSFGGLAGITGELFF
CDR3nt: TGCGCCAGCAGCTTCGGGGGACTAGCGGGTATCACCGGGGAGCTGTTTTTT

d_gene: TRBD2
v_gene: TRBV5-1
j_gene: TRBJ2-1
abundance: .
CDR3aa: CASSTPRGGNNEQFF
CDR3nt: TGCGCCAGCAGCACGCCCCGGGGGGGTAACAATGAGCAGTTCTTC

d_gene: .
v_gene: TRBV14
j_gene: TRBJ2-5
abundance: few
CDR3aa: CASSQGYGRETQYF
CDR3nt: TGTGCCAGCAGCCAAGGTTATGGGAGAGAGACCCAGTACTTC

d_gene: .
v_gene: TRBV4-1
j_gene: TRBJ2-1
abundance: .
CDR3aa: CASSQTNYNEQFF
CDR3nt: TGCGCCAGCAGCCAAACTAACTACAATGAGCAGTTCTTC

d_gene: TRBD1
v_gene: TRBV28
j_gene: TRBJ1-2
abundance: .
CDR3aa: CATTGEYNYGYTF
CDR3nt: TGTGCCACCACAGGGGAGTACAACTATGGCTACACCTTC

d_gene: .
v_gene: TRBV5-6
j_gene: TRBJ1-2
abundance: .
CDR3aa: CASSHRLRGVGYTF
CDR3nt: TGTGCCAGCAGCCACCGCCTTCGGGGGGTAGGCTACACCTTC

d_gene: .
v_gene: TRBV5-1
j_gene: TRBJ1-1
abundance: .
CDR3aa: CASSLGQATMNTEAFF
CDR3nt: TGCGCCAGCAGCTTGGGACAGGCAACCATGAACACTGAAGCTTTCTTT